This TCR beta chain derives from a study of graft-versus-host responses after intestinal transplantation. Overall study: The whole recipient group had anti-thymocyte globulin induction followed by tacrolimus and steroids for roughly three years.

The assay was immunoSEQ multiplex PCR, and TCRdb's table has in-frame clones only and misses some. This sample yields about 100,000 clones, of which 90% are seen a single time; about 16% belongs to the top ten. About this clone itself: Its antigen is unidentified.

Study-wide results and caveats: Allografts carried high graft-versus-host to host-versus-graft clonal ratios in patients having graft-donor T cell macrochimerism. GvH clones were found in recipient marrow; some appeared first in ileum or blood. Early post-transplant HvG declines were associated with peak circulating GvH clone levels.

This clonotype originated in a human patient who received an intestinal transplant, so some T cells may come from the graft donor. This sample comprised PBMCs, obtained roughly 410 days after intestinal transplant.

CDR3 loop: CASSLEDTAGNNEQFF. CDR3 DNA: TGTGCCAGCAGCTTAGAAGACACGGCGGGGAATAATGAGCAGTTCTTC. The J gene is TRBJ2-1, the V gene TRBV11-3, with D possibly being TRBD2 (6 bases). The length of the CDR3 is 16 residues. CDR1 SGHNT and CDR2 YENEEA come from the germline V gene. The V gene lost 0 bases and the J gene lost 7 bases, with 16 bases spanning the gap.